Below are 23 T cell receptor beta chains sequenced from a single sample in a study of cytomegalovirus exposure and HLA in healthy donors. Primers included in the PCR were 60 Vbeta and 13 Jbeta primers. Assay used: immunoSEQ multiplex PCR; TCRdb lists only in-frame clones, some missing. The sample has about 140,000 clones, approximately 80% seen once. Sequenced: PBMCs. Receptors were obtained from a man aged 45-65 years in good health and CMV-seronegative.

This clone was picked up one time. This chain links TRBV30 with TRBJ2-3, with 7 positions matching TRBD1. The germline V gene encodes CDR1 GTSNPN and CDR2 SVGIG (reference sequence). The J segment lost 4 bases and the V segment lost 1 base, leaving 2 bases of the junction unmatched. The CDR3 loop spans 13 amino acids. CDR3 in DNA: TGTGCCTGGAGTGGACAGGGTCCAGATACGCAGTATTTT. Translating it yields CAWSGQGPDTQYF.

This chain uses TRBV4-1 with TRBJ1-3; D is perhaps TRBD1 (5 bases). CDR1 is MGHRA, CDR2 YSYEKL, per germline. The V and J ends lost 2 bases and 0 bases respectively, with 11 bases between them. The CDR3 consists of 16 residues. The CDR3 nucleotides read TGCGCCAGCAGCCAACAGGGTCGGAGCTCTGGAAACACCATATATTTT. Translated: CASSQQGRSSGNTIYF.

The chain recombines TRBV7-2 with TRBJ2-7; D remains unclear. Trimming cost V 4 bases and J 0 bases, with 4 bases left between them. Germline V gives CDR1 SGHTA, CDR2 FQGNSA. The CDR3 totals 12 residues. The CDR3 DNA is TGTGCCAGCAGCTCCAGCTCCTACGAGCAGTACTTC. As protein: CASSSSSYEQYF.

Only one count was recorded for this clone. This sequence joins TRBV7-9 and TRBJ2-7; D unresolved. V lost 5 bases to trimming and J lost 7 bases, with 12 bases between them. CDR3 length: 12 residues. Germline V gives CDR1 SEHNR, CDR2 FQNEAQ (reference sequence). DNA for the CDR3: TGTGCCAGCAGCCTGGCCCCTTGGGAGCAGTACTTC. Its translation: CASSLAPWEQYF.

The chain is built from TRBV25-1 and TRBJ2-1, with D perhaps matching TRBD2 (5 bases). Between the trimmed V and J ends, which lost 7 bases and 4 bases, there was a span of 11 bases. This CDR3 comprises 13 residues. CDR1 is MGHDK and CDR2 is SYGVNS in the germline V gene. The chain's CDR3 is CASMVRGYNEQFF. The CDR3 DNA reads as TGTGCCAGCATGGTCCGGGGATACAATGAGCAGTTCTTC.

The chain uses TRBV18 and TRBJ1-3, with unresolved D. V was clipped by 10 bases and J by 0 bases, with 10 bases between them. In germline, CDR1 is KGHSH, CDR2 LQKENI. This CDR3 region has 13 residues. The CDR3 DNA reads as TGTGCCACCGTCCAGGCCTCTGGAAACACCATATATTTT. Its translation: CATVQASGNTIYF.

A few counts support this clone. The chain employs TRBV5-1 and TRBJ1-6, with D perhaps matching TRBD1 (5 bases). Trimming removed 4 bases at V and 7 bases at J, with 9 bases between. CDR1 is SGHRS and CDR2 is YFSETQ in the germline V gene. The CDR3 runs 13 residues. The CDR3 DNA sequence: TGCGCCAGCAGCGGGGCAGACAATTCACCCCTCCACTTT. Its protein product is CASSGADNSPLHF.

This clone occurred once. The chain has TRBV29-1 and TRBJ2-4; the match to TRBD1 covers 8 bases. J lost 7 bases, V lost 1 base, and 3 bases had no gene match. This CDR3 is 13 amino acids long. Germline values: CDR1 SQVTM, CDR2 ANQGSEA. The DNA for the CDR3 is TGCAGCGTTGAAGTTCAGGGGGCCAACATTCAGTACTTC. Residues: CSVEVQGANIQYF.

The chain joins TRBV11-3 to TRBJ2-1, with D maybe TRBD1 (5 bases). V lost 5 bases and J lost 6, with 17 bases in between. CDR1 and CDR2 (germline): SGHNT, YENEEA. The CDR3 extends over 15 amino acids. The CDR3 sequence is CASSPPGWQGNEQFF. The CDR3 DNA is TGTGCCAGCAGCCCCCCGGGTTGGCAGGGCAATGAGCAGTTCTTC.

The chain uses TRBV7-6 and TRBJ1-2; weak D call: TRBD1 (6 bases). This CDR3 is 14 amino acids long. Germline CDR1 reads SGHVS; CDR2 reads FNYEAQ. V was cut by 1 base and J by 8 bases, with 14 bases left in between. The CDR3 DNA reads as TGTGCCAGCAGCTTAGAACAGGGTATTGAAGGCTACACCTTC. Its protein is CASSLEQGIEGYTF.

This clone was seen a single time. The CDR3 sequence is CASSGFRGRKGDTQYF. DNA of the CDR3: TGTGCCAGCAGTGGATTTCGCGGGAGGAAGGGAGATACGCAGTATTTT. The chain recombines TRBV2 with TRBJ2-3, with 8 bases aligning to TRBD2. Trimming removed 4 bases from V and 5 bases from J; junction bases left unmatched: 11. This CDR3 has 16 residues. CDR1 SNHLY and CDR2 FYNNEI come from the germline V gene.

The chain has TRBV5-6 and TRBJ2-5; possibly TRBD1 for D (6 bases). CDR3 size: 14 residues. The germline CDR1 and CDR2 sequences are SGHDT and YYEEEE. V dropped 3 bases and J dropped 5 bases, with 14 bases sitting between them. CDR3 nucleotide sequence: TGTGCCAGCAGCTCGGGACACACCGGCGAGACCCAGTACTTC. Its protein product is CASSSGHTGETQYF.

The chain links TRBV6-1 to TRBJ2-3, with 7 positions matching TRBD1. The CDR3 spans 15 residues. Trimming took 4 bases from V and 0 from J; bases not matched to a gene: 4. Germline CDR1 and CDR2: MNHNS and SASEGT. The CDR3 DNA sequence: TGTGCCAGCAGTGTTAGGGGGCCCAGCACAGATACGCAGTATTTT. Translation gives CASSVRGPSTDTQYF.

V usage is TRBV12-5 and J usage is TRBJ2-1; perhaps TRBD2 as D (6 bases). Germline CDR1 is LGHNT and CDR2 is FRNRAP. This CDR3 contains 14 residues. The V gene lost 5 bases and the J gene lost 3 bases, with 11 bases spanning the gap. The CDR3 reads CASGDGGDYNEQFF. CDR3 sequence (DNA): TGTGCTAGTGGTGACGGCGGGGACTACAATGAGCAGTTCTTC.

The genes are TRBV4-1 and TRBJ1-5, with a weak D call TRBD1 (6 bases). V was cut by 0 bases and J by 0 bases, with 15 bases left in between. CDR1 MGHRA and CDR2 YSYEKL come from the germline V gene. The length of the CDR3 is 18 residues. CDR3 residues: CASSQEGGGNPSNQPQHF. The CDR3 nucleotides read TGCGCCAGCAGCCAAGAAGGGGGTGGAAACCCTAGCAATCAGCCCCAGCATTTT.

This clone occurred a few times. The chain uses TRBV19 and TRBJ2-7; 8 bases are a match to TRBD1. The CDR3 spans 14 residues. The junction had 4 bases not matched to a gene; V was cut back by 4 bases and J by 2 bases. Germline CDR1 and CDR2: LNHDA and SQIVND (reference sequence). CDR3 residues: CASSTTGQAYEQYF. CDR3 sequence (DNA): TGTGCCAGTAGTACCACGGGACAGGCCTACGAGCAGTACTTC. Together with reference TRBV19 and TRBJ2-7, the CDR3 gives the full variable domain: DGGITQSPKYLFRKEGQNVTLSCEQNLNHDAMYWYRQDPGQGLRLIYYSQIVNDFQKGDIAEGYSVSREKKESFPLTVTSAQKNPTAFYLCASSTTGQAYEQYFGPGTRLTVT.

J is TRBJ2-1 and V is TRBV12-5; D is possibly TRBD2 (5 bases). The ends were cut back, 1 base at V and 2 bases at J, with 12 bases in the middle. The CDR3 contains 16 residues. Looked up from germline, CDR1 is LGHNT and CDR2 is FRNRAP. CDR3 nucleotides: TGTGCTAGTGGTTTGGGGACTCACACAACCTACAATGAGCAGTTCTTC. This translates into CASGLGTHTTYNEQFF.

The chain joins TRBV19 to TRBJ1-2, with no clear D. This CDR3 region has 11 residues. Germline CDR1 LNHDA, CDR2 SQIVND (reference sequence). V was clipped by 5 bases and J by 8 bases, with 9 bases between them. The CDR3 loop reads CASSFGLGYTF. In DNA, the CDR3 is TGTGCCAGTAGTTTCGGGTTAGGCTACACCTTC.

The rearrangement links TRBV27 to TRBJ2-1; no clear D. V lost 3 bases and J lost 4, with 10 bases in between. This CDR3 contains 14 residues. CDR1 and CDR2 (germline): MNHEY, SMNVEV (reference sequence). The CDR3 DNA follows: TGTGCCAGCAGTTTTAGCCGTATGTACAATGAGCAGTTCTTC. It yields the protein CASSFSRMYNEQFF.

V gene TRBV6-5 combines with J gene TRBJ1-4, with a tentative D call TRBD1 (5 bases). Per germline, CDR1 MNHEY and CDR2 SVGAGI. V lost 4 bases, J lost 7 bases, and 13 bases lay in between. The CDR3 runs to 14 residues. The chain's CDR3 is CASSFVGQGEKLFF. In DNA, the CDR3 is TGTGCCAGCAGTTTCGTGGGCCAGGGTGAAAAACTGTTTTTT.

The chain is built from TRBV28 and TRBJ1-4, with TRBD1 as a possible D gene (6 bases). From germline, CDR1 is MDHEN and CDR2 SYDVKM. CDR3 size: 14 residues. The V gene lost 3 bases and the J gene lost 7 bases, with 12 bases spanning the gap. CDR3 DNA sequence: TGTGCCAGCAGTTTTGGGCAGGGGTTTGAAAAACTGTTTTTT. Its translation: CASSFGQGFEKLFF.

V and J are TRBV5-4 and TRBJ2-5; TRBD2 agrees at 9 bases. Per the germline V gene, CDR1 is SGHNT and CDR2 is YYREEE (reference sequence). There are 15 residues in the CDR3. V lost 4 bases, J lost 5 bases, and 9 bases stayed unmatched. The CDR3 protein is CASSHVLAGVETQYF. CDR3 bases: TGTGCCAGCAGCCACGTTTTAGCGGGGGTCGAGACCCAGTACTTC.

This clone was picked up a small number of times. This chain uses TRBV5-1 with TRBJ1-4; no clear D. In germline, CDR1 is SGHRS, CDR2 YFSETQ. The CDR3 loop spans 13 amino acids. Between the trimmed V and J ends, which lost 0 bases and 4 bases, there was a span of 4 bases. In DNA, the CDR3 is TGCGCCAGCAGCTTGGTTCTTAATGAAAAACTGTTTTTT. This translates into CASSLVLNEKLFF.